This T cell receptor beta chain comes out of a study of shared clonotypes between healthy human individuals. Study outcomes and limitations: Estimated clonotype richness was generally higher in naive than memory subsets. Limitation of the genetic and exposure-history diversity represented came from the few donors.

CDR3 length equals 15 residues. CDR1 is SGDLS, CDR2 YYNGEE, per germline. With V trimmed by 2 bases and J by 6 bases, 6 bases remained unmatched. As for this clone: What it recognizes is unknown.

An approximately 200 ng quantity of DNA, roughly 32,000 T cell genomes, went into the sorted-subset replicate PCRs. As processed by the authors: Without quality scores, immunoSEQ junctional reads could not be filtered like full-length reads. Only in-frame clones appear in the TCRdb table, and some are missing; sequencing was by immunoSEQ multiplex PCR. V and J calls and clone size come straight from that table; D and trimming were deduced from the DNA. The table records 1,400,000 or so clones, around 98.5% of them present only once. The sequence was obtained from a man aged 25 to 40 in good health. Sample: naive CD4+ T cells sorted from blood. Regarding subset: CD45RA+ positively selected. The chain links TRBV9 to TRBJ2-3; 10 bases are shared with TRBD2. In DNA, the CDR3 is TGTGCCAGCAGCGTTAAAGCGGGAGGGCTTGATACGCAGTATTTT. Amino acids: CASSVKAGGLDTQYF.